The clone carrying this T cell receptor beta chain was seen repeatedly, ten times or more. No antigen is known for it. TCRdb called the PCR reads again in MiXCR, with one record for every CDR3 protein. In the table there are about 640,000 distinct CDR3 sequences, approximately 20% of which are singletons. This sample was taken from a study of molecular identifiers for immune sequencing clone quantification. The CDR3 spans 15 residues. The germline V gene has CDR1 SGHTA and CDR2 FQGTGA. The V and J ends lost 6 bases and 2 bases, in that order; junction bases with no gene match: 6. Broader study findings: Beyond 20 RNA copies, clones held over 99% of effector molecules, compared with under 1% in naive cells.

This chain connects TRBV7-3 to TRBJ2-3, with 9 positions matching TRBD1. Sequences were obtained from naive CD8+ T cells from blood, with Jurkat cell RNA spiked in. Regarding subset: FACS-sorted CD8+CD4-CCR7+CD45RA+ naive T cells. This sequence was found in a human donor in good health. Some libraries in this study had Jurkat cell RNA spiked in. The CDR3 here is CASSTGGSSTDTQYF. CDR3 nucleotides: TGTGCCAGCAGTACAGGGGGCTCTTCCACAGATACGCAGTATTTT.